A single sample gave rise to the 14 T cell receptor beta chains below, sequenced in a study of cytomegalovirus exposure and HLA in healthy donors. 60 Vbeta and 13 Jbeta primers were used in PCR. Clones were sequenced by immunoSEQ multiplex PCR, and TCRdb holds only the in-frame ones, with some missing. The sample includes about 130,000 clones, roughly 88% of them seen just once. Specimen: PBMCs. These receptors all come from a man aged 50 or older in good health and CMV-seronegative.

The chain is built from TRBV5-1 and TRBJ2-1; 12 bases agree with TRBD2. Germline V lookup: CDR1 SGHRS, CDR2 YFSETQ. The CDR3 consists of 15 residues. V lost 4 bases, J lost 5 bases, and 4 bases stayed unmatched. This CDR3 is CASSALAGGNNEQFF. CDR3 DNA: TGCGCCAGCAGCGCTCTAGCGGGGGGGAACAATGAGCAGTTCTTC.

This clone has a single count. The CDR3 spells CASSWTGGRSNQPQHF. The CDR3 DNA reads TGTGCCAGCAGTTGGACAGGGGGCCGGAGCAATCAGCCCCAGCATTTT. The chain couples TRBV27 to TRBJ1-5, with TRBD1 identical over 11 bases. The V gene end was trimmed by 4 bases and the J gene end by 1 base; junction bases not matched to a gene: 3. The length of the CDR3 is 16 residues. Germline assignment: CDR1 MNHEY and CDR2 SMNVEV (reference sequence).

The chain links TRBV27 to TRBJ1-1; maybe TRBD1 (6 bases). CDR3 length: 13 amino acids. Germline CDR1 MNHEY, CDR2 SMNVEV (reference sequence). V lost 6 bases, J lost 2 bases, and 10 bases lay in between. CDR3 in amino acids: CASRGTLNTEAFF. The CDR3 bases are TGTGCCAGCAGGGGGACACTTAACACTGAAGCTTTCTTT.

The chain employs TRBV4-3 and TRBJ2-6, with D perhaps matching TRBD1 (8 bases). Germline V CDR1 and CDR2: LGHNA, YSLEER. Trimming took off 0 bases at V and 12 bases at J, with 21 bases between the two ends. CDR3 length: 17 amino acids. In DNA form, the CDR3 reads TGCGCCAGCAGCCAAGATGCAGCGGGACAGGTTTTTGGCGTCCTGACTTTC. Amino acids: CASSQDAAGQVFGVLTF.

Comment on this clone: Compared with germline, one end of the junction differs, possibly owing to a read error. This specimen includes other DNA sequences encoding the same CDR3. V usage is TRBV30 and J usage is TRBJ1-6, with 10 bases aligning to TRBD1. The germline V gene has CDR1 GTSNPN and CDR2 SVGIG (reference sequence). This CDR3 has 15 amino acids. This CDR3 is CAWSVRGTGDSPLHF. The CDR3, as DNA: TGTGCCTGGAGTGTACGGGGGACAGGGGATTCCCCCCTCCACTTT.

The chain employs TRBV7-9 and TRBJ2-7; possible D gene TRBD2, 5 bases. Trimming removed 3 bases from V and 7 bases from J, with 16 bases in between. Per germline, CDR1 SEHNR and CDR2 FQNEAQ (reference sequence). There are 14 residues in the CDR3. DNA for the CDR3: TGTGCCAGCAGCTTTTACCCACGGGAAGGTGAGCAGTACTTC. Protein: CASSFYPREGEQYF. Filled out from reference TRBV7-9 and TRBJ2-7, the complete variable domain reads DTGVSQNPRHKITKRGQNVTFRCDPISEHNRLYWYRQTLGQGPEFLTYFQNEAQLEKSRLLSDRFSAERPKGSFSTLEIQRTEQGDSAMYLCASSFYPREGEQYFGPGTRLTVT.

In its sample, this clone was seen a few times. V gene TRBV7-9 combines with J gene TRBJ2-7; TRBD1 might be the D (6 bases). V was cut by 4 bases and J by 4 bases, with 17 bases left in between. Per germline, CDR1 SEHNR and CDR2 FQNEAQ (reference sequence). This CDR3 comprises 15 residues. The CDR3: CASSSQTGNLYEQYF. The CDR3 bases are TGTGCCAGCAGCTCCCAAACAGGGAACCTATACGAGCAGTACTTC. Drawing the rest from reference TRBV7-9 and TRBJ2-7, the complete variable domain is DTGVSQNPRHKITKRGQNVTFRCDPISEHNRLYWYRQTLGQGPEFLTYFQNEAQLEKSRLLSDRFSAERPKGSFSTLEIQRTEQGDSAMYLCASSSQTGNLYEQYFGPGTRLTVT.

The chain employs TRBV30 and TRBJ2-1, with D maybe TRBD1 (5 bases). V was clipped by 0 bases and J by 7 bases, with 10 bases between them. Germline-derived CDR1 and CDR2 are GTSNPN and SVGIG (reference sequence). This CDR3 is built from 13 residues. This CDR3 reads CAWSVQVVNEQFF. The CDR3 coding sequence is TGTGCCTGGAGTGTACAGGTCGTTAATGAGCAGTTCTTC.

This clone was detected once. V gene TRBV13 combines with J gene TRBJ1-2; D is perhaps TRBD1 (5 bases). CDR1 is PRHDT and CDR2 is FYEKMQ in the germline V gene (reference sequence). V lost 5 bases and J lost 4, with 20 bases in between. The CDR3 covers 16 residues. The CDR3 DNA follows: TGTGCCAGCAGCCCGCAGGGTTTGGAGGGGTTCTATGGCTACACCTTC. The encoded protein is CASSPQGLEGFYGYTF.

This clone was seen once. This chain uses TRBV30 with TRBJ1-4; weak D call: TRBD1 (6 bases). Trimming pared 2 bases from V and 3 bases from J, leaving 13 bases between. Per germline, CDR1 GTSNPN and CDR2 SVGIG (reference sequence). The CDR3 is 15 amino acids. The DNA of the CDR3 is TGTGCCTGGAGTTACCGGGGGGGCCCTAATGAAAAACTGTTTTTT. Its translation is CAWSYRGGPNEKLFF.

The V call is TRBV7-2, the J call TRBJ1-5; D remains unclear. Germline assignment: CDR1 SGHTA and CDR2 FQGNSA. Deletions cut 3 bases from V and 1 base from J, with 7 bases between. The CDR3 covers 14 residues. The CDR3: CASSLSTSNQPQHF. The DNA of the CDR3 is TGTGCCAGCAGCTTGAGTACGAGCAATCAGCCCCAGCATTTT.

There are a few counts of this clone. The rearrangement uses TRBV30 and TRBJ1-6; D call uncertain. Germline CDR1 and CDR2: GTSNPN and SVGIG (reference sequence). The CDR3 is 13 amino acids. With 2 bases removed from V and 15 bases from J, the gap between germline ends came to 17 bases. CDR3 sequence reads: CAWSPGIGGVLHF. As DNA, the CDR3 is TGTGCCTGGAGTCCCGGGATCGGCGGGGTCCTCCACTTT.

V gene TRBV5-6 combines with J gene TRBJ2-7; unclear D gene. CDR3 length: 15 amino acids. CDR1 and CDR2 (germline): SGHDT, YYEEEE. Trimming stripped 0 bases from V and 2 bases from J, with 12 bases between. The CDR3 reads CASSLGHITAYEQYF. The CDR3 DNA reads TGTGCCAGCAGCTTGGGCCACATCACAGCCTACGAGCAGTACTTC.

J is TRBJ1-2 and V is TRBV7-6; possibly TRBD1 for D (6 bases). Germline CDR1 reads SGHVS; CDR2 reads FNYEAQ. The ends were cut back, 1 base at V and 6 bases at J, with 9 bases in the middle. The CDR3 runs to 13 residues. The CDR3 region is CASSLGGRDGYTF. The CDR3, as DNA: TGTGCCAGCAGCTTAGGGGGGCGGGATGGCTACACCTTC.